This entry concerns a single TCR beta chain. Clinical history as reported by participants underpinned cohort assignment. After removal of 7 bases from V and 4 bases from J, the junction contained 6 bases not matched to a gene. CDR1 MNHEY and CDR2 SVGAGI come from the germline V gene. The CDR3 totals 14 residues. This sample stems from a study of blood T cell repertoires in COVID-19. Across the study: From T cells, B-cell-depleted T cells, or PBMCs came the material, which was cDNA or gDNA.

This table comes from immunoSEQ multiplex PCR, and its TCRdb copy is limited to in-frame clones, with some not included. The sample records about 220,000 clones, over 75% being singletons. This clonotype was sampled from a woman younger than 30 in a cohort exposed to, infected with or recovered from COVID-19 (not recorded which). This chain joins TRBV6-5 and TRBJ1-5, with 8 bases identical to TRBD1. Input material: PBMCs or T cells enriched from blood (not recorded which). CDR3 protein: CASNPDRENQPQHF. CDR3 nucleotides: TGTGCCAGCAATCCGGACAGGGAAAATCAGCCCCAGCATTTT.